This T cell receptor (beta chain) emerged from a study of breast tumors, draining lymph nodes, adjacent tissues. There are 17 residues in the CDR3. Germline V gene lookup returns CDR1 SGHTA and CDR2 FQGNSA. The ends lost 10 bases at V and 3 bases at J; junction bases unmatched: 18. Breast cancer patients provided tissue from their axillary draining lymph nodes. Study-wide findings and caveats: Compared with lymph nodes, tumors were less diverse; compared with nontumor tissue, more. Luminal-like breast cancer showed significantly higher tumor–nontumor repertoire similarity than basal-like.

Details on this clonotype: Antigen specificity is unknown.

TCRdb ran MiXCR on the multiplex PCR reads and lists one entry per CDR3 protein. The profile shows some 170,000 distinct CDR3 sequences, 33% of them singletons. This rearrangement joins TRBV7-2 to TRBJ2-1, with 7 bases matching TRBD2. This receptor was identified in a female donor with breast cancer. Some clones in this sample may be carry-over from other donors' samples. The material sequenced was axillary lymph node tissue. The CDR3 DNA follows: TGTGCCACCCGCCCGGGACTAAGGCGGAGGGGCTACAATGAGCAGTTCTTC. Translating it yields CATRPGLRRRGYNEQFF.